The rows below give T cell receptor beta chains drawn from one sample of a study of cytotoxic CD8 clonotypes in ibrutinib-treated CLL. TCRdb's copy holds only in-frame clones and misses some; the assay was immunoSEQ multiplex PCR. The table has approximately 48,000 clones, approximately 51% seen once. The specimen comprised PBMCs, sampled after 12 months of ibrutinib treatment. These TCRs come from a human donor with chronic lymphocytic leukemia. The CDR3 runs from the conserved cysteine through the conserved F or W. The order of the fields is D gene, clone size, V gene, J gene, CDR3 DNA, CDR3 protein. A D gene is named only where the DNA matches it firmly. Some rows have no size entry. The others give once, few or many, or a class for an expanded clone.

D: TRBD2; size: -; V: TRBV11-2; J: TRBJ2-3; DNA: TGTGCCAGCAGCCCAGTGGCGGGAGGAAACCTTGATACGCAGTATTTT; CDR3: CASSPVAGGNLDTQYF
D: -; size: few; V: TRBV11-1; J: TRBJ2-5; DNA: TGTGCCAGCAGCTTGGAACACTCAGAGACCCAGTACTTC; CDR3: CASSLEHSETQYF
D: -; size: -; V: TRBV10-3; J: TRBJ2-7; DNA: TGTGCCATCTCGGGACACGACTACGAGCAGTACTTC; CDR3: CAISGHDYEQYF
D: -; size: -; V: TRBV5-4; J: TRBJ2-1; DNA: TGTGCCAGCAGCCGGTTCGCAGGGGAAATCTACAATGAGCAGTTCTTC; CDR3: CASSRFAGEIYNEQFF
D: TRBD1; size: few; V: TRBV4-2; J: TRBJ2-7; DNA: TGTGCCAGCAGCCAAGGCGGGACAGGGGCCAACGAGCAGTACTTC; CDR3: CASSQGGTGANEQYF
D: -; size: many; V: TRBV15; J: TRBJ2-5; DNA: TGTGCCACCAGCAGACTACAACAAGAGACCCAGTACTTC; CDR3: CATSRLQQETQYF
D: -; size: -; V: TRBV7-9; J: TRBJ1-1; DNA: TGTGCCAGCAGCACCCGGGAAGGGACACCCTCCTTT; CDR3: CASSTREGTPSF
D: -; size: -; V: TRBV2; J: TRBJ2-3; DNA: TGTGCCAGCGGGCAAGCCACAGATACGCAGTATTTT; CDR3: CASGQATDTQYF
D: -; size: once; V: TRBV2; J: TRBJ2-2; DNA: TGTGCCAGCAGTGAATCGTCAGGGAGGACCGGGGAGCTGTTTTTT; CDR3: CASSESSGRTGELFF
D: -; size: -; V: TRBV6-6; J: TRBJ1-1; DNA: TGTGCCAGCAGTTCCTCAGGGAAAGGTGAAGCTTTCTTT; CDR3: CASSSSGKGEAFF
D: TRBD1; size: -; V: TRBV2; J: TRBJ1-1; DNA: TGTGCCAGCAGTGAACAGGGGACAGGGGCCCCAGCTTTCTTT; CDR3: CASSEQGTGAPAFF
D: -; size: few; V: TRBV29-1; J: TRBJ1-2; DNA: TGCAGCGTTGACAGGCTTTCTAACTATGGCTACACCTTC; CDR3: CSVDRLSNYGYTF
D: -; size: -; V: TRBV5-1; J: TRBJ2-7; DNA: TGCGCCAGCAGCTTTCAAACCCTTGGCGGCTACGAGCAGTACTTC; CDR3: CASSFQTLGGYEQYF
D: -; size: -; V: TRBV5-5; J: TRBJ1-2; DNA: TGTGCCAGCAGCTTAGGTGGTACCGCCGACTATGGCTACACCTTC; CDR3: CASSLGGTADYGYTF
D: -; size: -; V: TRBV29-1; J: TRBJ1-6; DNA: TGCAGCGTTCAATTAGGGCGTAATTCACCCCTCCACTTT; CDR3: CSVQLGRNSPLHF
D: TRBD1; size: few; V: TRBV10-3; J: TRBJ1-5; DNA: TGTGCCATCAGGGGGGACAGCCATCAGCCCCAGCATTTT; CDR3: CAIRGDSHQPQHF
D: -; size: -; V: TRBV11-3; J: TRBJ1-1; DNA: TGTGCCAGCAGCTTAGGTCTCCAGAACACTGAAGCTTTCTTT; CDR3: CASSLGLQNTEAFF
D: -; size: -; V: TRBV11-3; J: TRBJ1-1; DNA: TGTGCCAGCAGACCCGGGACGGATAACACTGAAGCTTTCTTT; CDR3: CASRPGTDNTEAFF
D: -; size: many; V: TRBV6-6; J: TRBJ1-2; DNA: TGTGCCAGCGGAGACTACACCTTC; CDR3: CASGDYTF
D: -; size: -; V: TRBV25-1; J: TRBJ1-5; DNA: TGTGCCAGCAGTTGGAGTCAGCCCCAGCATTTT; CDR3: CASSWSQPQHF
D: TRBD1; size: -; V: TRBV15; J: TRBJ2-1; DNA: TGTGCCACCAGCAGGGGACAGGGCTATGAGCAGTTCTTC; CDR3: CATSRGQGYEQFF
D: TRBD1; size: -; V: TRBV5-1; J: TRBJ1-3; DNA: TGCGCCAGCAGCTGGGGGACAGGGGAAGGCGTTGGAAACACCATATATTTT; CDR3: CASSWGTGEGVGNTIYF
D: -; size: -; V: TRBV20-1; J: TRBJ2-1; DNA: TGCAGTGCTAGCAGGGGGGATGAGCAGTTCTTC; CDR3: CSASRGDEQFF
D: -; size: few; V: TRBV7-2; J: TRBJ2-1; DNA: TGTGCCAGCAGCTCGTTTAATGAGCAGTTCTTC; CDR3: CASSSFNEQFF
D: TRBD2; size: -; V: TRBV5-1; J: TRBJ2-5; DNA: TGCGCCAGCACCCTAGCGGGAGGAGAAGAGACCCAGTACTTC; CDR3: CASTLAGGEETQYF
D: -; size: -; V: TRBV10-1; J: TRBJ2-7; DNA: TGCGCCAGCAGGGGCACCCACTCCTACGAGCAGTACTTC; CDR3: CASRGTHSYEQYF
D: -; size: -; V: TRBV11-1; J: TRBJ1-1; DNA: TGTGCCAGCAGCTTAGATTGGGGGACGGATGAAGCTTTCTTT; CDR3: CASSLDWGTDEAFF
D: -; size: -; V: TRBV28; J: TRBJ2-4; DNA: TGTGCCAGCGGACCTGACAGGAACATTCAGTACTTC; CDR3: CASGPDRNIQYF